This TCR beta chain is drawn from a study of CD8+CD57+ T cells in acquired aplastic anemia. Sequencing was done on patients that had shown CD8+CD57+ cell expansion by flow cytometry. Genomic DNA templated the TCR beta VDJ and CDR3 profiling. A single record per CDR3 protein comes from TCRdb applying MiXCR to the reads. This sample yields 150,000 to 200,000 distinct CDR3 sequences, of which roughly 43% are seen a single time; about 2.6% belongs to the top ten. The germline V gene encodes CDR1 KGHDR and CDR2 SFDVKD. This CDR3 is 12 amino acids long. Between the trimmed V and J ends, which lost 6 bases and 1 base, there was a span of 5 bases.

The sequenced material came from sorted CD4+, CD8+, or CD8+CD57+ T cells (not recorded which) from PBMCs. The receptor was derived from a human donor with aplastic anemia. V usage is TRBV24-1 and J usage is TRBJ1-1; D is uncertain. The CDR3 coding sequence is TGTGCCACCAGTCAGGCGAACACTGAAGCTTTCTTT. Amino acids: CATSQANTEAFF.